A selection of T cell receptor beta chains follows, all from one sample in a study of T cells in localized non-small cell lung cancer. The table came from immunoSEQ multiplex PCR; TCRdb's copy has only in-frame clones and leaves some out. The table lists roughly 72,000 clones, 80% to 90% of them singletons. The sample here was peripheral blood, taken before any cancer treatment. The receptors here all came from a male donor older than 55 with stage III squamous cell lung carcinoma. Each CDR3 is given with its conserved first and last residue. A D gene is named only where the DNA matches it firmly. Only part of the rows carry a size: once, few, many, or a class if the clone is expanded.

d_gene	abundance	len	v_gene	j_gene	CDR3nt	CDR3aa
-	-	15	TRBV7-9	TRBJ2-2	TGTGCCAGCAGCTTTCGGACTCAGAACACCGGGGAGCTGTTTTTT	CASSFRTQNTGELFF
-	-	15	TRBV27	TRBJ2-2	TGTGCCAGCAGTTTAGGGACACCTTCCACCGGGGAGCTGTTTTTT	CASSLGTPSTGELFF
-	-	15	TRBV2	TRBJ2-2	TGTGCCAGCAGCCAACAGATCTCCAACACCGGGGAGCTGTTTTTT	CASSQQISNTGELFF
TRBD2	-	13	TRBV2	TRBJ2-5	TGTGCCAGCAAAGCGGGGGGATCAGAGACCCAGTACTTC	CASKAGGSETQYF
TRBD2	-	16	TRBV11-2	TRBJ2-3	TGTGCCAGCAGCCGACAGCGGGGGGGCTACACAGATACGCAGTATTTT	CASSRQRGGYTDTQYF
-	-	16	TRBV6-5	TRBJ1-2	TGTGCCAGCAGTTACTCTCTCCGGGGTTTTGACTATGGCTACACCTTC	CASSYSLRGFDYGYTF
TRBD2	-	14	TRBV19	TRBJ2-3	TGTGCCAGTAGTATTGGACTAGCGGCAGATACGCAGTATTTT	CASSIGLAADTQYF
-	-	12	TRBV7-2	TRBJ2-5	TGTGCCAGCAGCTTTTTCCAAGAGACCCAGTACTTC	CASSFFQETQYF
-	-	12	TRBV7-9	TRBJ2-3	TGTGCCAGCAGCTCCTTCGTAGATACGCAGTATTTT	CASSSFVDTQYF
-	-	16	TRBV5-4	TRBJ2-7	TGTGCCAGCAGCTTGGTCGGCCGACTCCGCTCCTACGAGCAGTACTTC	CASSLVGRLRSYEQYF
-	-	15	TRBV6-6	TRBJ1-1	TGTGCCAGCAGTTACTCGATCGACAGTTCTCGGCCACCGTTCTTT	CASSYSIDSSRPPFF
-	-	13	TRBV18	TRBJ1-1	TGTGCCAGCTCACCCACTATGAACACTGAAGCTTTCTTT	CASSPTMNTEAFF
-	-	13	TRBV5-1	TRBJ1-6	TGCGCCAGCAGCTTAAGGGAGGGAACACCCCTCCACTTT	CASSLREGTPLHF
-	-	17	TRBV4-2	TRBJ2-6	TGTGCCAGCAGCCAAGTTAGGGGTTTAGATGGGGCCAACGTCCTGACTTTC	CASSQVRGLDGANVLTF
-	-	13	TRBV30	TRBJ1-5	TGTGCCTGGACCCTGGGGAGCAATCAGCCCCAGCATTTT	CAWTLGSNQPQHF
-	-	15	TRBV6-6	TRBJ1-5	TGTGCCAGCCAGGGGAGGGACGCGGGCAATCAGCCCCAGCATTTT	CASQGRDAGNQPQHF
TRBD1	-	13	TRBV6-5	TRBJ1-1	TGTGCCAGCAGTTACCGGGGAGGGGGCTGGGCTTTCTTT	CASSYRGGGWAFF
TRBD1	-	14	TRBV25-1	TRBJ1-3	TGTGCCAGCAGCTTGGGACAGTCTGGAAACACCATATATTTT	CASSLGQSGNTIYF
-	once	13	TRBV11-2	TRBJ1-1	TGTGCCAGCAGCTTAGTAGTGAACACTGAAGCTTTCTTT	CASSLVVNTEAFF
TRBD1	once	14	TRBV19	TRBJ1-1	TGTGCCAGTAGTACTAACAGGGGAAACACTGAAGCTTTCTTT	CASSTNRGNTEAFF
-	-	11	TRBV19	TRBJ2-3	TGTGCCAGTAGTATTCCGACTAGGCAGTATTTT	CASSIPTRQYF
-	-	12	TRBV5-4	TRBJ1-2	TGTGCCAGCAGCTTGCCATCGGTGGGCTACACCTTC	CASSLPSVGYTF
-	-	15	TRBV27	TRBJ1-6	TGTGCCAGCAGTTTGTGGGGCTCCTATAATTCACCCCTCCACTTT	CASSLWGSYNSPLHF
TRBD1	-	17	TRBV7-2	TRBJ1-2	TGTGCCAGCAGCTTAGGGGGACGCCACAGGGGAGGGGATGGCTACACCTTC	CASSLGGRHRGGDGYTF
-	once	14	TRBV2	TRBJ1-2	TGTGCCAGCAGTATCCCCGGACAGTCCTATGGCTACACCTTC	CASSIPGQSYGYTF
-	-	13	TRBV11-2	TRBJ2-1	TGTGCCAGCAGCTTATTTCAGGGGCATGAGCAGTTCTTC	CASSLFQGHEQFF
TRBD1	once	15	TRBV18	TRBJ1-1	TGTGCCAGCTCACCTCCAGTAGGGGGCCACACTGAAGCTTTCTTT	CASSPPVGGHTEAFF
TRBD1	-	14	TRBV11-2	TRBJ1-1	TGTGCCAGCAGCCCGGGACAGGGGTCTGCGGAAGCTTTCTTT	CASSPGQGSAEAFF
TRBD2	-	16	TRBV19	TRBJ2-2	TGTGCCAGTAGTAAGGCTCTAGCGGGGGTGATCGGGGAGCTGTTTTTT	CASSKALAGVIGELFF
-	-	13	TRBV7-6	TRBJ1-1	TGTGCCAGCAGCTCGACACAAAACACTGAAGCTTTCTTT	CASSSTQNTEAFF
-	-	14	TRBV5-5	TRBJ1-3	TGTGCCAGCAGCCCCTTTGGAGTCGGAAACACCATATATTTT	CASSPFGVGNTIYF
-	-	16	TRBV7-9	TRBJ2-4	TGTGCCAGCAGCTTAGGGGCAAGCGGAGCCAAAAACATTCAGTACTTC	CASSLGASGAKNIQYF
TRBD2	once	16	TRBV19	TRBJ2-7	TGTGCCAGTAGTAAGGCAACTAGCGGGGGGTCCTACGAGCAGTACTTC	CASSKATSGGSYEQYF
TRBD1	few	13	TRBV28	TRBJ1-5	TGTGCCAGCAGTGACAGGGGCAATCAGCCCCAGCATTTT	CASSDRGNQPQHF
-	once	13	TRBV21-1	TRBJ1-1	TGTGCCAGCAGCTACAAGGGTTTGACTGAAGCTTTCTTT	CASSYKGLTEAFF
-	-	11	TRBV28	TRBJ2-5	TGTGCCACCGGCGAGGGGACGACCCAGTACTTC	CATGEGTTQYF
-	-	12	TRBV29-1	TRBJ1-1	TGCAGCGTAACCACAGTGAACACTGAAGCTTTCTTT	CSVTTVNTEAFF
-	-	11	TRBV6-5	TRBJ1-1	TGTGCCAGCAGTTATGGGGGTCTAGCTTTCTTT	CASSYGGLAFF
-	-	13	TRBV6-1	TRBJ1-6	TGTGCCAGCAGTGAACAAGGTGACTCACCCCTCCACTTT	CASSEQGDSPLHF
-	-	14	TRBV27	TRBJ1-5	TGTGCCAGCAGTTTCTTGGGGGCGGGACAGCCCCAGCATTTT	CASSFLGAGQPQHF
-	medium-sized	11	TRBV7-2	TRBJ1-6	TGTGCCAGCAGCTTAAATTCACCCCTCCACTTT	CASSLNSPLHF
-	few	14	TRBV27	TRBJ1-5	TGTGCCAGCAGTTTTGACCCGAGGGTACAGCCCCAGCATTTT	CASSFDPRVQPQHF
TRBD1	-	15	TRBV7-3	TRBJ2-1	TGTGCCAGCAGCTTAATGGGGACAGAAAACAATGAGCAGTTCTTC	CASSLMGTENNEQFF
-	-	12	TRBV5-6	TRBJ2-7	TGTGCCAGCAGCTTTTCCACCTACGAGCAGTACTTC	CASSFSTYEQYF
TRBD1	-	14	TRBV5-1	TRBJ2-2	TGCGCCAGCAGCCGACAGGGCAACACCGGGGAGCTGTTTTTT	CASSRQGNTGELFF
-	-	15	TRBV5-1	TRBJ2-3	TGCGCCAGCAGCCCAGAAGCAGGTTCCACAGATACGCAGTATTTT	CASSPEAGSTDTQYF
TRBD1	-	14	TRBV18	TRBJ1-5	TGTGCCAGCTCACCATCAGGGGGTGGTGAGCCCCAGCATTTT	CASSPSGGGEPQHF
-	-	14	TRBV19	TRBJ2-5	TGTGCCAGTAGTATGCGGGGGCTTGATGAGACCCAGTACTTC	CASSMRGLDETQYF
TRBD2	-	18	TRBV7-2	TRBJ2-1	TGTGCCAGCAGCTTAGGACTAGCGGGGGGGCTACGGTCCGGTGAGCAGTTCTTC	CASSLGLAGGLRSGEQFF
TRBD1	once	16	TRBV7-9	TRBJ1-1	TGTGCCAGCAGCCCGGGGGGCGGGACAGGGGTTACTGAAGCTTTCTTT	CASSPGGGTGVTEAFF
-	-	13	TRBV5-6	TRBJ2-7	TGTGCCAGCAGCTTCGGGGTAACCTACGAGCAGTACTTC	CASSFGVTYEQYF
TRBD2	-	17	TRBV7-2	TRBJ2-2	TGTGCCAGCAGCTTACGGAGCGGGGCCCCGGGCACCGGGGAGCTGTTTTTT	CASSLRSGAPGTGELFF
-	-	12	TRBV4-2	TRBJ1-3	TGTGCCAGCAGCCCCCATGCGGGCACCATATATTTT	CASSPHAGTIYF
TRBD1	-	14	TRBV5-1	TRBJ1-4	TGCGCCAGCAGCCAGACAGGGGCAAGGGAAAAACTGTTTTTT	CASSQTGAREKLFF
TRBD1	-	15	TRBV7-2	TRBJ1-6	TGTGCCAGCAGCGCGCGACAGGGGGCAGGGTCACCCCTCCACTTT	CASSARQGAGSPLHF